A single T cell receptor beta chain is shown here with its context. This specimen comes from a study of blood T cell repertoires in COVID-19. V shed 0 bases and J shed 8 bases, with 17 bases lying between them. The CDR3 runs 16 residues. The protocol was immunoSEQ multiplex PCR, while the TCRdb copy is restricted to in-frame clones and leaves out a portion. Of roughly 200,000 clones listed, over 75% are singletons. This receptor was obtained from a man of 80 years or more with acute or convalescent COVID-19. Sequencing was done on a sample of peripheral blood. The genes are TRBV23-1 and TRBJ1-5, with D perhaps TRBD1 (6 bases). TRBV23-1 is annotated as an ORF whose role is uncertain. CDR3 bases: TGCGCCAGCAGTCAATCGGTGGACAGCCGGAGCAAGCCCCAGCATTTT. Translation gives CASSQSVDSRSKPQHF.